This entry lists 8 T cell receptor beta chains sequenced from one sample in a study of blood T cell repertoires in COVID-19. TCRdb's copy holds only in-frame clones and misses some; the assay was immunoSEQ multiplex PCR. There are 150,000 or so clones in the sample; 70% to 85% occur only once, and approximately 16% lies in the top ten. The sequencing sample was made of PBMCs or T cells enriched from blood (not recorded which). The source of these receptors is a man over 45 who had recovered from COVID-19.

The gene calls are TRBV2 and TRBJ2-1; D is possibly TRBD2 (5 bases). Germline lookup yields CDR1 SNHLY and CDR2 FYNNEI. The CDR3 has 15 residues. The V end was cut by 2 bases, the J end by 1 base, with 9 bases between. The CDR3 spells CASSERGGSYNEQFF. The CDR3 nucleotides are TGTGCCAGCAGTGAACGAGGAGGATCCTACAATGAGCAGTTCTTC.

This chain joins TRBV19 and TRBJ1-1, with 9 bases aligning to TRBD1. The CDR3 runs 14 residues. Trimming cost V 7 bases and J 1 base; bases outside gene matches: 4. CDR1 is LNHDA, CDR2 SQIVND, per germline (reference sequence). The CDR3 is CASIGTGRNTEAFF. Here the CDR3 DNA reads TGTGCCAGTATTGGGACAGGGAGGAACACTGAAGCTTTCTTT.

The rearrangement links TRBV5-1 to TRBJ2-3, with 12 bases aligning to TRBD2. CDR1 is SGHRS, CDR2 YFSETQ, per germline. Trimming cost V 2 bases and J 2 bases; bases outside gene matches: 3. The CDR3 covers 16 residues. The CDR3 nucleotides read TGCGCCAGCAGCTTCGGGACTAGCGGGCACACAGATACGCAGTATTTT. Translating gives CASSFGTSGHTDTQYF.

The V gene is TRBV29-1, the J gene TRBJ1-2, with 12 nucleotides matching TRBD1. The CDR3 length is 14 residues. V dropped 5 bases and J dropped 6; count of bases not matched to a gene: 7. Germline values: CDR1 SQVTM, CDR2 ANQGSEA. The CDR3 DNA follows: TGCAGCGTTATTTTTGGGGACAGGGGGCATGGCTACACCTTC. Protein: CSVIFGDRGHGYTF.

V usage is TRBV3-1 (or the pseudogene TRBV3-2) and J usage is TRBJ1-6; D not resolved. Between the trimmed V and J ends, which lost 5 bases and 4 bases, there was a span of 12 bases. Germline V CDR1 and CDR2: LGHDT, YNNKEL (reference sequence). CDR3 size: 15 residues. CDR3 nucleotide sequence: TGTGCCAGCAGCTATCAGGTGATGTATAATTCACCCCTCCACTTT. Translated: CASSYQVMYNSPLHF.

The chain has TRBV7-2 and TRBJ1-5; no clear D gene. With 0 bases removed from V and 1 base from J, the gap between germline ends came to 10 bases. The CDR3 is 16 residues long. Germline assignment: CDR1 SGHTA and CDR2 FQGNSA. CDR3 coding DNA: TGTGCCAGCAGCTTAGCGCGGGCAGACAGCAATCAGCCCCAGCATTTT. This gives the protein CASSLARADSNQPQHF.

The gene calls are TRBV5-1 and TRBJ2-6; D is perhaps TRBD2 (5 bases). The germline gives CDR1 SGHRS, CDR2 YFSETQ. The germline V and J ends were trimmed by 4 bases and 4 bases, with 12 bases remaining between them. This CDR3 comprises 15 residues. The CDR3 sequence is CASSLDSAGANVLTF. The DNA for the CDR3 is TGCGCCAGCAGCCTGGACTCTGCCGGGGCCAACGTCCTGACTTTC.

About this clone: The same CDR3 is also encoded by other DNA sequences in this sample. This chain connects TRBV20-1 to TRBJ1-5; D call uncertain. Germline CDR1 is DFQATT and CDR2 is SNEGSKA (reference sequence). The V end lost 3 bases, the J end lost 4 bases, and 10 bases lay between the germline ends. The CDR3 loop spans 13 amino acids. The CDR3 reads CSASSGVNQPQHF. CDR3 in DNA: TGCAGTGCTAGTAGTGGAGTTAATCAGCCCCAGCATTTT.